This entry is about one TCR beta chain. The antigen remains undetermined. These data come from a study of vaccination and CD4 T cells after COVID-19. The study sequenced cultured CD4+ T cell DNA using the Oncomine TCR Beta short-read assay. Each CDR3 protein gets one entry after TCRdb re-called the PCR reads with MiXCR. The sample records approximately 20,000 distinct CDR3 sequences, about half being singletons. The CDR3 length is 12 residues. The ends lost 5 bases at V and 9 bases at J; junction bases unmatched: 5. Germline CDR1 reads SGHTA; CDR2 reads FQGNSA. Treatment: approximately nine-day PBMC culture with coronavirus spike peptide pools or control peptides (ViraFEST assay). For ViraFEST, peptide pools expanded antigen-specific T cells, after which the TCRs were sequenced.

The sequencing used CD4+ T cells from blood, cultured in vitro, collected after SARS-CoV-2 vaccination. The V call is TRBV7-2, the J call TRBJ2-3; 7 nucleotides line up with TRBD2. This clonotype originated in a human donor who had recovered from COVID-19. The CDR3: CASSPGGATQYF. The CDR3 DNA reads as TGTGCCAGCAGCCCGGGGGGAGCGACGCAGTATTTT. Full variable domain (outside the CDR3, taken from reference TRBV7-2 and TRBJ2-3): GAGVSQSPSNKVTEKGKDVELRCDPISGHTALYWYRQSLGQGLEFLIYFQGNSAPDKSGLPSDRFSAERTGGSVSTLTIQRTQQEDSAVYLCASSPGGATQYFGPGTRLTVL.